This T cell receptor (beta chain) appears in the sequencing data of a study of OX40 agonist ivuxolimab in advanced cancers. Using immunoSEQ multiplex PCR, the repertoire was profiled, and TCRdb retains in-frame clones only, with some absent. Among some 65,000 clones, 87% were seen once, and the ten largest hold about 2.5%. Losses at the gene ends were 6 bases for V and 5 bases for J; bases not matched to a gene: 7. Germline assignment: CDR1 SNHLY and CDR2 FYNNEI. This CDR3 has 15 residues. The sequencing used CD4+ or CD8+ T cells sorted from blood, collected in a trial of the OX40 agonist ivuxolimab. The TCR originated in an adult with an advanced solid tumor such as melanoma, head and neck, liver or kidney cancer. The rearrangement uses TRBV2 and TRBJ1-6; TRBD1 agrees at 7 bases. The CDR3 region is CASRQTTGNNSPLHF. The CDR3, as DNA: TGTGCCAGCAGGCAAACGACAGGGAATAATTCACCCCTCCACTTT.